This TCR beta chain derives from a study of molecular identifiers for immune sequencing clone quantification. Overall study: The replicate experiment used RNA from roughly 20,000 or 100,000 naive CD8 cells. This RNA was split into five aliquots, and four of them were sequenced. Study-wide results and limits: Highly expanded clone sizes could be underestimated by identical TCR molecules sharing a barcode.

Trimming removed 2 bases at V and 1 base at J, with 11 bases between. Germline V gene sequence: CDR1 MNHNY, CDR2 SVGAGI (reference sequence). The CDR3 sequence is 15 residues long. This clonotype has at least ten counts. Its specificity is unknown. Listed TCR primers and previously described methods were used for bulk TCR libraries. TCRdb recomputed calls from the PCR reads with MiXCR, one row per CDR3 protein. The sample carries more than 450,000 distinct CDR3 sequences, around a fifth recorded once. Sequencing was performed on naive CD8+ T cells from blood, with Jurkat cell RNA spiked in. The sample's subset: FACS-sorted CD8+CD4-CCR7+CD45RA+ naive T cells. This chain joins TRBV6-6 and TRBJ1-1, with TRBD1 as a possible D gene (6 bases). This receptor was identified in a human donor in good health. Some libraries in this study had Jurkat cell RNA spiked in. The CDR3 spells CASSYPETGNTEAFF. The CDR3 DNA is TGTGCCAGCAGTTACCCAGAGACAGGGAACACTGAAGCTTTCTTT.